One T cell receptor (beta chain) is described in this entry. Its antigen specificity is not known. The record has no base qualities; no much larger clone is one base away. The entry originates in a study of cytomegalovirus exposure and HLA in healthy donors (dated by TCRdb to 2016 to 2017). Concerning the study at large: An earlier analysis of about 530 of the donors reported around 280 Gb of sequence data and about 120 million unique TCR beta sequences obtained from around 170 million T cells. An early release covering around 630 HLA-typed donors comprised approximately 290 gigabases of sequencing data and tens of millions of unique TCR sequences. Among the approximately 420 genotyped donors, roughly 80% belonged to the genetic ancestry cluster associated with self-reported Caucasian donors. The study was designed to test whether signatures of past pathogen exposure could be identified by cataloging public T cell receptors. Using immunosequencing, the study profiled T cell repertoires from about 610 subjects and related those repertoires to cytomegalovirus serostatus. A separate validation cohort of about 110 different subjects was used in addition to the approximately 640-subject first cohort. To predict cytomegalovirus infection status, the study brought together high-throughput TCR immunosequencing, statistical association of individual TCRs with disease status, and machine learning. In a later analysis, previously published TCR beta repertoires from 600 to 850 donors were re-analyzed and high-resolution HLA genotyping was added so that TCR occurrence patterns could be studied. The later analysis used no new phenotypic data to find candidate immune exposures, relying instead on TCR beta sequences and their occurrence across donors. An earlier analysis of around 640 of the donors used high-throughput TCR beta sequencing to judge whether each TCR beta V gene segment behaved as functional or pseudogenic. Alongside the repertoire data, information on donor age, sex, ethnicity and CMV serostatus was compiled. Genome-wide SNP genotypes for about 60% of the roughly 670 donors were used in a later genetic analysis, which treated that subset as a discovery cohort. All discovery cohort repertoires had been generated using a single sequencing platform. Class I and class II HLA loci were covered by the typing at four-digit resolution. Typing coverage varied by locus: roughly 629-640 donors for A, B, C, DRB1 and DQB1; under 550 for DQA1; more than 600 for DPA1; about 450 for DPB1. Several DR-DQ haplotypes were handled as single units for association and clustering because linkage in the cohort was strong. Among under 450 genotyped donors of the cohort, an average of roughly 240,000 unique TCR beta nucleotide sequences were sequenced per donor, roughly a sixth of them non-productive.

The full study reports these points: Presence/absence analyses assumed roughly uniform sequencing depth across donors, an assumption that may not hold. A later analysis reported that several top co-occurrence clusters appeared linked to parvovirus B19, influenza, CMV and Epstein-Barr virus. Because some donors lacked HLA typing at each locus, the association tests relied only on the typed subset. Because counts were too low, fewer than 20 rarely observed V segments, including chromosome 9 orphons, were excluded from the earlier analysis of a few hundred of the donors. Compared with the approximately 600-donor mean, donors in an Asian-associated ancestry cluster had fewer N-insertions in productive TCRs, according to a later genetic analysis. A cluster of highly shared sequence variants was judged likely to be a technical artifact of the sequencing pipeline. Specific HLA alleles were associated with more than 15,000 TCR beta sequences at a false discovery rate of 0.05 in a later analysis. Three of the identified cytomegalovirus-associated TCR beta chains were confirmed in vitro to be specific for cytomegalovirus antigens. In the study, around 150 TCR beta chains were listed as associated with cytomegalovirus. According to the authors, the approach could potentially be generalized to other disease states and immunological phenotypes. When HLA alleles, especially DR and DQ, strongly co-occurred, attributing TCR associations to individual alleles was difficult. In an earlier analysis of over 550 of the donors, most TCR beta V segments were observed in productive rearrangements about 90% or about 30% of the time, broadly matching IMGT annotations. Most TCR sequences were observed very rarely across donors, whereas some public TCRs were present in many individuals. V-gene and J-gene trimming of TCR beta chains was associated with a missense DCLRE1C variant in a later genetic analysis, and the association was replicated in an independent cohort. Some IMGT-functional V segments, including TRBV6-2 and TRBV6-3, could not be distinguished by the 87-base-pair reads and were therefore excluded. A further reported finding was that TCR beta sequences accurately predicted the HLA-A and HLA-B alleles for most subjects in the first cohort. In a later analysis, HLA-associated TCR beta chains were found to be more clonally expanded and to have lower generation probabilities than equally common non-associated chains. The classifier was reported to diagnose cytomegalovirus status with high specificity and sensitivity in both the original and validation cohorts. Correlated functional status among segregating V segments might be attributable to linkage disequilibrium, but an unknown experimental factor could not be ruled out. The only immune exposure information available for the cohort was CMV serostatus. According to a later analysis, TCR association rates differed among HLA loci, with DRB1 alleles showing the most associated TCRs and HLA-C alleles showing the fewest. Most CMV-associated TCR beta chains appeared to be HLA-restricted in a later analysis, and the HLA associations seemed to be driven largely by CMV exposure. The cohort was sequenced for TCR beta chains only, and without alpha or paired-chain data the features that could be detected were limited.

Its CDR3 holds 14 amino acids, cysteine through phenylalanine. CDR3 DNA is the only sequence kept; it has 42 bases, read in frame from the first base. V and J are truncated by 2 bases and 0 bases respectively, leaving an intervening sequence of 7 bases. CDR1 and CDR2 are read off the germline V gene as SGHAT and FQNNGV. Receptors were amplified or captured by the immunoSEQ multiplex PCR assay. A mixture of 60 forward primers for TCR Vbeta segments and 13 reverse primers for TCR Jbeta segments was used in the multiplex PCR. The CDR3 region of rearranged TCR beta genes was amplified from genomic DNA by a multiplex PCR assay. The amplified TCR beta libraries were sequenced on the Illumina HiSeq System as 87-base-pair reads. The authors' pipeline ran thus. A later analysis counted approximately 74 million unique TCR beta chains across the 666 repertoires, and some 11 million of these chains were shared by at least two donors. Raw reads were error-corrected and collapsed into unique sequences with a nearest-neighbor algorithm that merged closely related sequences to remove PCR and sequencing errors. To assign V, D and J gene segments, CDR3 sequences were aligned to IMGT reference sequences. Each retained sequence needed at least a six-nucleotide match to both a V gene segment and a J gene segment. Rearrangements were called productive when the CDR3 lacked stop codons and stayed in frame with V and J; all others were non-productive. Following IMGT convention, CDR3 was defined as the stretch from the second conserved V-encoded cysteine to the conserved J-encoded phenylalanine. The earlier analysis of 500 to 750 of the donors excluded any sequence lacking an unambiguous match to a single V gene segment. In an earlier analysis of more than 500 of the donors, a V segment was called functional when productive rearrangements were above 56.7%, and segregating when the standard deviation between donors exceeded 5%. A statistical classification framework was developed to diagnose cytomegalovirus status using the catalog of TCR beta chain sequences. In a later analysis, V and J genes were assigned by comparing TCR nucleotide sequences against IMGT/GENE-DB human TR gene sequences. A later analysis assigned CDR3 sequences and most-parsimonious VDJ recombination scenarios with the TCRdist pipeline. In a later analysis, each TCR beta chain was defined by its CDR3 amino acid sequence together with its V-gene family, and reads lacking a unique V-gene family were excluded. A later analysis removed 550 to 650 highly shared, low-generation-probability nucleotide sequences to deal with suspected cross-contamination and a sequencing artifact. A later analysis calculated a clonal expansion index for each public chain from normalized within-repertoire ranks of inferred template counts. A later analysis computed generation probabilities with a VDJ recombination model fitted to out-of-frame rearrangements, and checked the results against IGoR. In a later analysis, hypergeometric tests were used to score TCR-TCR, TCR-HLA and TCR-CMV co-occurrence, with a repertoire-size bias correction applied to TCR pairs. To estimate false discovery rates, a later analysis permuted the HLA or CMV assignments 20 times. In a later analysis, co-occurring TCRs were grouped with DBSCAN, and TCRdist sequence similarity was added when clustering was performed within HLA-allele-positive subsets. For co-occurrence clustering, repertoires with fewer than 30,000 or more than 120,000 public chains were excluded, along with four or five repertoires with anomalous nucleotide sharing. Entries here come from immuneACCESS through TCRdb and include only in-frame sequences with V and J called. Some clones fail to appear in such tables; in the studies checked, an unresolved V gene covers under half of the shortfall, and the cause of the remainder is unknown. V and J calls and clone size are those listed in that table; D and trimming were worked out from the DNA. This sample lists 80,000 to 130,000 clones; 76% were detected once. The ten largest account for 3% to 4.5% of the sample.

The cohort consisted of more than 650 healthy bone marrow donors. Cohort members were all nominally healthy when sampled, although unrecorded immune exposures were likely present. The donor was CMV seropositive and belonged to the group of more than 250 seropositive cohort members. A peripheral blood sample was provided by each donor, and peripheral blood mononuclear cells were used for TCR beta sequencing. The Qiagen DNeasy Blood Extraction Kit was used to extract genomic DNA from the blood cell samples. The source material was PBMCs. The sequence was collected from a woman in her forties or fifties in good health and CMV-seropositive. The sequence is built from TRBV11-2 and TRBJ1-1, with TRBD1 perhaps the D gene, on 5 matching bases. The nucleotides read TGTGCCAGCAGCTTACCGGACATGAACACTGAAGCTTTCTTT. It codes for CASSLPDMNTEAFF.